This entry lists 14 T cell receptor beta chains sequenced from one sample in a study of blood T cell repertoires in COVID-19. Repertoires were generated with immunoSEQ multiplex PCR, while TCRdb's copy carries only in-frame clones and drops some. The sample carries some 250,000 clones, roughly 80% recorded once. Material: peripheral blood. Receptors originate from a woman aged 60-70 years with active or convalescent COVID-19.

The V gene is TRBV5-5, the J gene TRBJ2-1; no clear D gene. The ends were cut back, 0 bases at V and 0 bases at J, with 10 bases in the middle. Germline CDR1 reads SGHKS; CDR2 reads YYEKEE (reference sequence). This CDR3 contains 16 residues. The CDR3 protein is CASSLGGGSSYNEQFF. The DNA for the CDR3 is TGTGCCAGCAGCTTGGGTGGCGGAAGCTCCTACAATGAGCAGTTCTTC.

The rearrangement joins TRBV6-5 to TRBJ2-5; 7 positions agree with TRBD1. This CDR3 is 13 amino acids long. CDR1 MNHEY and CDR2 SVGAGI come from the germline V gene. CDR3 sequence: CALERGGAETQYF. CDR3 in DNA: TGTGCTCTTGAGAGAGGGGGCGCGGAGACCCAGTACTTC.

The V call is TRBV6-2 or TRBV6-3, the J call TRBJ2-2; TRBD2 matches 7 bases. Trimming at V came to 6 bases and at J to 3 bases, leaving 13 bases not matched to a gene. Germline loops: CDR1 MNHEY, CDR2 SVGEGT. The CDR3 loop spans 17 amino acids. The CDR3 here is CASSLTTGRADTGELFF. The DNA for the CDR3 is TGTGCCAGCAGCCTTACTACGGGGAGGGCGGACACCGGGGAGCTGTTTTTT.

The chain combines TRBV6-6 with TRBJ1-2, with D possibly matching TRBD1 (5 bases). This CDR3 contains 15 residues. V shed 5 bases and J shed 0 bases, with 13 bases lying between them. Germline V gives CDR1 MNHNY, CDR2 SVGAGI (reference sequence). CDR3 nucleotides: TGTGCCAGCAGTCCCCGGGGGGAAACTAACTATGGCTACACCTTC. Protein: CASSPRGETNYGYTF.

The V call is TRBV2, the J call TRBJ1-1; D may be TRBD1 (6 bases). Per the germline V gene, CDR1 is SNHLY and CDR2 is FYNNEI. This CDR3 region has 16 residues. V shed 6 bases and J shed 3 bases, with 20 bases lying between them. CDR3 sequence reads: CASRPMLQGKDTEAFF. CDR3 nucleotide sequence: TGTGCCAGCAGGCCCATGTTACAGGGAAAGGACACTGAAGCTTTCTTT.

The rearrangement joins TRBV14 to TRBJ1-1, with no clear D. V gave up 3 bases and J gave up 4 bases, with 12 bases separating them. The germline V gene has CDR1 SGHDN and CDR2 FVKESK. The CDR3 contains 14 residues. CDR3 sequence (DNA): TGTGCCAGCAGCCAGGCTTTGGAGGGCACTGAAGCTTTCTTT. It is translated as CASSQALEGTEAFF.

The V call is TRBV2, the J call TRBJ2-5; D uncertain. V lost 6 bases and J 5 bases, leaving 13 bases between the germline ends. Per the germline V gene, CDR1 is SNHLY and CDR2 is FYNNEI. The CDR3 is 13 residues long. In nucleotides, the CDR3 is TGTGCCAGCAGAGGAGTGTCTGGTGAGACCCAGTACTTC. Encoded protein: CASRGVSGETQYF.

V is TRBV7-6 and J is TRBJ1-5, with 9 bases matching TRBD1. Germline assignment: CDR1 SGHVS and CDR2 FNYEAQ. Unmatched junction bases numbered 9, after V lost 5 bases and J lost 4 bases. The CDR3 is made up of 16 amino acids. CDR3 loop: CASSEGTGLPNQPQHF. For the CDR3, the DNA is TGTGCCAGCAGCGAGGGGACAGGGCTTCCTAATCAGCCCCAGCATTTT.

The chain joins TRBV11-3 to TRBJ2-2; 7 bases are shared with TRBD1. After removal of 1 base from V and 2 bases from J, the junction contained 1 base not matched to a gene. Germline V lookup: CDR1 SGHNT, CDR2 YENEEA. This CDR3 has 15 residues. The CDR3 here is CASSLAGGNTGELFF. CDR3 DNA: TGTGCCAGCAGCTTAGCAGGGGGAAACACCGGGGAGCTGTTTTTT. The variable domain in full, completed from reference TRBV11-3 and TRBJ2-2, reads EAGVVQSPRYKIIEKKQPVAFWCNPISGHNTLYWYLQNLGQGPELLIRYENEEAVDDSQLPKDRFSAERLKGVDSTLKIQPAELGDSAVYLCASSLAGGNTGELFFGEGSRLTVL.

This sequence joins TRBV7-9 and TRBJ1-2; tentatively, D is TRBD1 (5 bases). The CDR3 runs 15 residues. Germline CDR1 SEHNR, CDR2 FQNEAQ (reference sequence). The V end lost 1 base, the J end lost 4 bases, and 13 bases lay between the germline ends. CDR3 DNA sequence: TGTGCCAGCAGCTTAGGGGCGGGGGAGGCCTATGGCTACACCTTC. Protein sequence: CASSLGAGEAYGYTF.

This CDR3 reads CASSQQLVTDTQYF. In DNA, the CDR3 is TGTGCCAGCAGCCAACAACTAGTTACAGATACGCAGTATTTT. V gene TRBV3-1 (or the pseudogene TRBV3-2) combines with J gene TRBJ2-3, with D maybe TRBD2 (5 bases). Trimming removed 2 bases from V and 3 bases from J, with 9 bases in between. The CDR3 has 14 amino acids. Germline CDR1 LGHDT, CDR2 YNNKEL (reference sequence).

This clone has a handful of counts. V and J are TRBV6-1 and TRBJ2-1; the match to TRBD2 covers 8 bases. The CDR3 is made up of 15 amino acids. Germline lookup yields CDR1 MNHNS and CDR2 SASEGT. Trimming removed 0 bases from V and 15 bases from J; junction bases left unmatched: 13. As DNA, the CDR3 is TGTGCCAGCAGTGAAGCATGGGCCCTCCGGACTAGCCCGTTCTTC. Its protein is CASSEAWALRTSPFF.

V is TRBV23-1 and J is TRBJ1-1; the D gene is possibly TRBD1 (5 bases). TRBV23-1 is an ORF; its function is uncertain. The CDR3 extends over 16 amino acids. V shed 8 bases and J shed 3 bases, with 22 bases lying between them. The CDR3 DNA follows: TGCGCCAGCTCCCACTCCCTTTGGGGACTATACACTGAAGCTTTCTTT. Translating it yields CASSHSLWGLYTEAFF.

The chain couples TRBV6-5 to TRBJ2-1, with TRBD1 matching over 9 bases. V lost 8 bases to trimming and J lost 3 bases; unmatched junction nucleotides: 5. Germline lookup yields CDR1 MNHEY and CDR2 SVGAGI. The CDR3 has 14 amino acids. The DNA of the CDR3 is TGTGCCAGCGGGTCGGGACAGGGCTACAATGAGCAGTTCTTC. It yields the protein CASGSGQGYNEQFF.